Here is one TCR beta chain with its context. This sample stems from a study of T cell changes during pregnancy in multiple sclerosis. Using immunoSEQ multiplex PCR, the repertoire was profiled, and TCRdb retains in-frame clones only, with some absent. The sample lists some 57,000 clones, about 90% seen once, with 0.76% in the top ten. The V gene lost 6 bases and the J gene lost 0 bases, with 6 bases spanning the gap. Germline assignment: CDR1 MNHEY and CDR2 SVGAGI. The CDR3 has 14 residues. V and J are TRBV6-5 and TRBJ1-6; no clear D. The origin of this receptor is a female donor with multiple sclerosis, enrolled in a pregnancy study. The starting material was CD4+ T cells from peripheral blood mononuclear cells, obtained in the first trimester of pregnancy. Here the CDR3 reads CASRESSYNSPLHF. The CDR3 DNA reads as TGTGCCAGCAGGGAGAGCTCCTATAATTCACCCCTCCACTTT.